This TCR beta chain was retrieved from a study of vaccination and CD4 T cells after COVID-19. V was trimmed by 3 bases and J by 4 bases, leaving 11 bases between them. The V gene's germline CDR1 is SGDLS and CDR2 YYNGEE. The CDR3 is 14 amino acids. Treatment meaning: roughly 10-day PBMC culture with coronavirus spike peptide pools or control peptides (ViraFEST assay). About this clonotype: Antigen: not known.

Cultured CD4+ T cell DNA was sequenced using the Oncomine TCR Beta short-read assay. TCRdb reprocessed the PCR reads via MiXCR and lists one record per CDR3 protein. Counted here are some 12,000 distinct CDR3 sequences, more than 30% occurring once; the ten biggest clones make up approximately 15%. The receptor was derived from a human donor who had recovered from COVID-19. The chain carries TRBV9 and TRBJ2-1, with a possible D match to TRBD2 (6 bases). Sequencing was performed on CD4+ T cells from blood, cultured in vitro, taken after SARS-CoV-2 vaccination. The CDR3 loop reads CASSGPGTYNEQFF. The CDR3 bases are TGTGCCAGCAGCGGTCCCGGGACTTACAATGAGCAGTTCTTC.